This entry describes one TCR beta chain. Its cognate antigen is unknown. This record belongs to a study of cytomegalovirus exposure and HLA in healthy donors. This CDR3 region has 15 residues. V was trimmed by 7 bases and J by 3 bases, leaving 18 bases between them. Germline V lookup: CDR1 MNHNS, CDR2 SASEGT. The PCR made use of 60 Vbeta and 13 Jbeta primers. Sequencing used immunoSEQ multiplex PCR; TCRdb keeps in-frame clones, though not all of them. The sample yields some 250,000 clones, around 80% seen once. General study results and limits: Analyses of presence and absence presupposed an approximately uniform sequencing depth across donors. Serostatus for CMV was the only available immune exposure information. Investigators reported 150 to 200 TCR beta chains as tied to cytomegalovirus. Later examination showed HLA-associated TCR beta chains had greater clonal expansion than equally common others.

The chain employs TRBV6-1 and TRBJ1-2; maybe TRBD1 (5 bases). The sequenced material came from PBMCs. The receptor was derived from a woman aged 40 to 55 in good health and CMV-seropositive. In DNA form, the CDR3 reads TGTGCCAGCAAAGGGTCGCAGGGCGTAGACTATGGCTACACCTTC. Amino acid sequence: CASKGSQGVDYGYTF.